The subject of this entry is one T cell receptor (beta chain). As handled by the study authors: Nucleated cell number was recorded as an estimate derived from reference gene primer amplification. TCRdb keeps only in-frame clones here, not all; method: immunoSEQ multiplex PCR. V, J and clone size are those of that table, while D and trimming were read from the DNA. The data show about 180,000 clones, over 75% seen once. The sample is drawn from a study of blood T cell repertoires in COVID-19. About the study: Nucleic acid was either cDNA or gDNA, and it came from T cells, B-cell-depleted T cells, or PBMCs.

The CDR3 has 15 amino acids. The V gene's germline CDR1 is LGHDT and CDR2 YNNKEL (reference sequence). V lost 2 bases and J lost 8; bases outside the gene matches: 5. The sequencing sample was made of PBMCs or T cells enriched from blood (not recorded which). The receptor was derived from a woman aged 40 to 49 with acute COVID-19. The rearrangement joins TRBV3-1 (or the pseudogene TRBV3-2) to TRBJ2-1; 11 nucleotides agree with TRBD1. Written as DNA, the CDR3 is TGTGCCAGCAGCCAACTTGGACAGGGGGCCGATGAGCAGTTCTTC. It translates to CASSQLGQGADEQFF.